These 2 T cell receptor beta chains came from one sample sequenced in a study of lymphopenia after photon versus proton radiotherapy. The protocol was immunoSEQ multiplex PCR, while the TCRdb copy is restricted to in-frame clones and leaves out a portion. The sample has just over 25,000 clones; 85% are singletons. The sample was peripheral blood, taken from a patient treated with photon-based radiotherapy. Receptors originate from a man aged 25-40 years with gastric cancer.

V gene TRBV6-6 combines with J gene TRBJ1-6; a possible D gene is TRBD1 (5 bases). V was shortened by 6 bases and J by 8 bases, with 14 bases between the two germline ends. Germline V gives CDR1 MNHNY, CDR2 SVGAGI (reference sequence). This CDR3 has 14 residues. The CDR3 is CASRVAGTDSPLHF. The CDR3 nucleotides are TGTGCCAGCAGGGTGGCAGGGACGGATTCACCCCTCCACTTT.

The chain combines TRBV14 with TRBJ2-1, with TRBD2 matching over 13 bases. Germline V gene lookup returns CDR1 SGHDN and CDR2 FVKESK. The CDR3 consists of 17 residues. V lost 4 bases and J lost 8; bases outside the gene matches: 11. The CDR3 nucleotides are TGTGCCAGCAGCCGGCGGGCCTTTGGACTAGCGGGGGATGAGCAGTTCTTC. Translation gives CASSRRAFGLAGDEQFF.